Listed below are T cell receptor beta chains from one sample, sequenced in a study of cytomegalovirus exposure and HLA in healthy donors. The repertoire was sequenced with immunoSEQ multiplex PCR; TCRdb's copy has only in-frame clones and lacks some. The data show about 120,000 clones, about 73% seen once. Sample: PBMCs. These receptors originate from a woman between 35 and 50 years old in good health and CMV-seropositive. The CDR3 runs from the conserved cysteine through the conserved F or W. D genes are given only for firm matches. Some rows mark clone size as missing; the rest say once, few, many or name a class of expanded clone.

size	V	J	D	DNA	CDR3
.	TRBV11-3	TRBJ2-2	TRBD1	TGTGCCAGCAGCAAGGGACAGGCCACCGGGGAGCTGTTTTTT	CASSKGQATGELFF
.	TRBV4-1	TRBJ2-1	.	TGCGCCAGCAGCCAAGTGAGACAGGACAATGAGCAGTTCTTC	CASSQVRQDNEQFF
.	TRBV18	TRBJ1-5	.	TGTGCCAGCTCACCAGTTTCCGGGTCTGGTCAGCCCCAGCATTTT	CASSPVSGSGQPQHF
.	TRBV7-7	TRBJ2-5	.	TGTGCCAGCAGTACTCTTCAGGGGCCGGGGGAGACCCAGTACTTC	CASSTLQGPGETQYF
.	TRBV6-5	TRBJ1-1	TRBD1	TGTGCCAGCAGCCAGACAGGGGGCAGAGGTGAAGCTTTCTTT	CASSQTGGRGEAFF
.	TRBV9	TRBJ2-4	TRBD1	TGTGCCAGCAGTCCGGGACAGCGCTCCCCTATTCAGTACTTC	CASSPGQRSPIQYF
.	TRBV7-2	TRBJ1-1	TRBD1	TGTGCCAGCAGCTTAGACAGGGGCACTGAAGCTTTCTTT	CASSLDRGTEAFF
.	TRBV13	TRBJ2-3	TRBD2	TGTGCCAGCAGCTTACGGGAGGCCCCGCAGTATTTT	CASSLREAPQYF
.	TRBV29-1	TRBJ1-1	TRBD1	TGCAGCGTCGCCCCAGGGGGAAGGGGTAACACTGAAGCTTTCTTT	CSVAPGGRGNTEAFF
.	TRBV10-3	TRBJ1-1	.	TGTGCCATCAGTGAGTCGAAGGCGGAGAAAGCTTTCTTT	CAISESKAEKAFF
.	TRBV7-2	TRBJ1-1	.	TGTGCCAGCAGCTACGGAGCAATGAGAGCTTTCTTT	CASSYGAMRAFF
.	TRBV4-3	TRBJ1-2	.	TGCGCCAGCAGCCACACGACCGGGACTGGAGGCTACACCTTC	CASSHTTGTGGYTF
once	TRBV5-1	TRBJ1-2	.	TGCGCCAGCAGCTTGGGGGGTCGGGGAGGCTACACCTTC	CASSLGGRGGYTF
.	TRBV6-1	TRBJ2-7	.	TGTGCCAGCAGTGTTACAACCACGGGAGCCAACTACGAGCAGTACTTC	CASSVTTTGANYEQYF
.	TRBV11-2	TRBJ1-2	.	TGTGCCAGCAGCCCCTACAACTATGGCTACACCTTC	CASSPYNYGYTF
.	TRBV5-1	TRBJ1-1	.	TGCGCCAGCAGCCAAACCAGGGGCGGTGAAGCTTTCTTT	CASSQTRGGEAFF
.	TRBV6-1	TRBJ1-5	.	TGTGCCCTTGCGTCGGGTTCCAGTCTCGGGCAGCCCCAGCATTTT	CALASGSSLGQPQHF
few	TRBV5-1	TRBJ2-1	.	TGCGCCAGCAGCTTGGACAGGCTCAATGAGCAGTTCTTC	CASSLDRLNEQFF
few	TRBV7-9	TRBJ1-1	.	TGTGCCAGCAGCTTTACAGAAGGTGAAGCTTTCTTT	CASSFTEGEAFF
.	TRBV15	TRBJ2-5	TRBD2	TGTGCCACCAGCAGAGGGGCGGGGGGGCAAGAGACCCAGTACTTC	CATSRGAGGQETQYF
.	TRBV2	TRBJ2-3	.	TGTGCCAGCAGCCGGGGGAGCACAGATACGCAGTATTTT	CASSRGSTDTQYF
.	TRBV29-1	TRBJ1-1	.	TGCAGCGTTGAAACCCCGCGGCAGGGGAGAGCTTTCTTT	CSVETPRQGRAFF
.	TRBV25-1	TRBJ1-1	TRBD1	TGTGCCATTACGGACAGGGCCACTGAAGCTTTCTTT	CAITDRATEAFF
once	TRBV18	TRBJ1-4	.	TGTGCCAGCTCACCACTCCCGGTGGCAACTAATGAAAAACTGTTTTTT	CASSPLPVATNEKLFF
once	TRBV7-6	TRBJ1-3	.	TGTGCCAGCAGCTTGCCAGGGTTTGGAAACACCATATATTTT	CASSLPGFGNTIYF
few	TRBV6-5	TRBJ2-1	.	TGTGCCAGCAGCTTGACCGGGGTAGGCGATGAGCAGTTCTTC	CASSLTGVGDEQFF
.	TRBV7-9	TRBJ2-1	.	TGTGCCAGCAGCTTAGGTTGGAGGGATAATGAGCAGTTCTTC	CASSLGWRDNEQFF
.	TRBV27	TRBJ1-6	TRBD1	TGTGCCAGCAGTTCCAATCCTCCCACAGGGGTGGTCCACTTT	CASSSNPPTGVVHF
once	TRBV29-1	TRBJ2-3	TRBD1	TGCAGCACAGCAGGGGGCCAAACAGATACGCAGTATTTT	CSTAGGQTDTQYF
.	TRBV7-2	TRBJ2-1	TRBD2	TGTGCCAGCAGCTTTACTAGCGGGGGTCGCAATGAGCAGTTCTTC	CASSFTSGGRNEQFF
.	TRBV7-2	TRBJ1-5	.	TGTGCCAGCAGCCGAGACGGGGGGGCTTATAGCAATCAGCCCCAGCATTTT	CASSRDGGAYSNQPQHF
few	TRBV28	TRBJ2-7	TRBD2	TGTGCCAGCAAGGGACTAGCGAATGTCTACGAGCAGTACTTC	CASKGLANVYEQYF
.	TRBV7-9	TRBJ1-1	.	TGTGCCAGCAGCCCCATGTACACTGAAGCTTTCTTT	CASSPMYTEAFF
.	TRBV4-3	TRBJ1-4	TRBD1	TGCGCCAGCAGCCAAGCCCCGACAGGGTCTGAAAAACTGTTTTTT	CASSQAPTGSEKLFF
.	TRBV20-1	TRBJ2-5	.	TGCAGTGCTACCTACCAAGAGACCCAGTACTTC	CSATYQETQYF
.	TRBV4-2	TRBJ2-1	TRBD2	TGTGCCAGCAGCCCCCATGGGAGGGAGGCCTACAATGAGCAGTTCTTC	CASSPHGREAYNEQFF
once	TRBV6-5	TRBJ1-4	.	TGTGCCAGCAGGAGGAATGAAAAACTGTTTTTT	CASRRNEKLFF
.	TRBV5-6	TRBJ1-2	.	TGTGCCAGCAGCGAATTGACGAGCGGGCCCTATGGCTACACCTTC	CASSELTSGPYGYTF
few	TRBV5-4	TRBJ2-5	TRBD2	TGTGCCAGCAGCTTGCTTGGCGGGGGAAAAGAGACCCAGTACTTC	CASSLLGGGKETQYF
.	TRBV18	TRBJ1-4	TRBD1	TGTGCCAGCTCACTAAGGAAAGGACAGGGGATCGAAAAACTGTTTTTT	CASSLRKGQGIEKLFF
once	TRBV6-5	TRBJ2-7	.	TGTGCCAGCATCGGCCAGGGGAGATACGAGCAGTACTTC	CASIGQGRYEQYF
once	TRBV7-9	TRBJ1-1	.	TGTGCCAGCAGCCCTTTTAACAGGAACACTGAAGCTTTCTTT	CASSPFNRNTEAFF
few	TRBV5-4	TRBJ1-1	TRBD1	TGTGCCAGCAGCTCCTCGACAGGGATGAACACTGAAGCTTTCTTT	CASSSSTGMNTEAFF
.	TRBV10-3	TRBJ1-5	.	TGTGCCATCAGTGAGTCGCCAGGTAGCAATCAGCCCCAGCATTTT	CAISESPGSNQPQHF
.	TRBV7-2	TRBJ1-2	TRBD1	TGTGCCAGCGTCACAGGGGGCGGTTGGGACTATGGCTACACCTTC	CASVTGGGWDYGYTF
.	TRBV27	TRBJ1-1	.	TGTGCCAGCAGATACTATTTCAACACTGAAGCTTTCTTT	CASRYYFNTEAFF
.	TRBV4-1	TRBJ2-7	.	TGCGCCAGCAGCCCAGGGGGGAGCGAGCAGTACTTC	CASSPGGSEQYF
.	TRBV5-4	TRBJ1-1	.	TGTGCCAGCAGCTTGGGGGGGGGCCTAAAGAACACTGAAGCTTTCTTT	CASSLGGGLKNTEAFF
.	TRBV5-4	TRBJ2-7	.	TGTGCCAGCAGCTACAAAACGCAAGCCTACGAGCAGTACTTC	CASSYKTQAYEQYF
.	TRBV7-3	TRBJ1-1	.	TGTGCCAGCAGCCAATCAGCAGAGGACACTGAAGCTTTCTTT	CASSQSAEDTEAFF
few	TRBV9	TRBJ1-2	TRBD1	TGTGCCAGCAGCCCAGCCGAGGGGGCCTACTATGGCTACACCTTC	CASSPAEGAYYGYTF
.	TRBV5-4	TRBJ2-3	TRBD1	TGTGCCAGCAGATCGGGACAGGGGGATTTAGATACGCAGTATTTT	CASRSGQGDLDTQYF
.	TRBV9	TRBJ1-2	.	TGTGCCAGCAGCGTAGGTGTGGCGGCCTACTATGGCTACACCTTC	CASSVGVAAYYGYTF
once	TRBV6-5	TRBJ1-4	TRBD1	TGTGCCAGCAGTTACTCGATAGGGGGACAGGGGGAAAAACTGTTTTTT	CASSYSIGGQGEKLFF
.	TRBV2	TRBJ1-2	.	TGTGCCAGCCGGCGGGGCCAGGGATCTAACTATGGCTACACCTTC	CASRRGQGSNYGYTF
.	TRBV6-6	TRBJ1-6	TRBD1	TGTGCCAGCAGTTACTCAGGAGACAGGGATTCACCCCTCCACTTT	CASSYSGDRDSPLHF
.	TRBV10-3	TRBJ2-7	.	TGTGCCATCAGTGAATCGAGCTACGAGCAGTACTTC	CAISESSYEQYF
.	TRBV7-6	TRBJ1-1	TRBD1	TGTGCCAGCAGCTTAGAGGCGACAGGGACAATGAACACTGAAGCTTTCTTT	CASSLEATGTMNTEAFF
few	TRBV27	TRBJ1-5	TRBD1	TGTGCCAGCAGTGCAGGGGGTGTGAATCAGCCCCAGCATTTT	CASSAGGVNQPQHF
.	TRBV7-6	TRBJ2-7	.	TGTGCCAGCAGCTTAGCTTCGGGACACTACGAGCAGTACTTC	CASSLASGHYEQYF